These 3 T cell receptor beta chains originate from one sample sequenced in a study of blood T cell repertoires in COVID-19. The method was immunoSEQ multiplex PCR; TCRdb's version includes in-frame clones alone and lacks a portion of them. The sample shows about 200,000 clones, more than 75% of them seen only once. The material sequenced was PBMCs or T cells enriched from blood (not recorded which). The receptors were sampled from a woman in her forties with acute COVID-19.

V usage is TRBV7-9 and J usage is TRBJ2-1; D possibly corresponds to TRBD2 (6 bases). The CDR3 covers 16 residues. Germline assignment: CDR1 SEHNR and CDR2 FQNEAQ (reference sequence). Trimming stripped 3 bases from V and 1 base from J, with 13 bases between. This CDR3 reads CASSFPAAGSYNEQFF. DNA for the CDR3: TGTGCCAGCAGCTTCCCTGCCGCGGGGTCCTACAATGAGCAGTTCTTC.

The rearrangement joins TRBV27 to TRBJ1-5; 8 bases agree with TRBD1. The germline gives CDR1 MNHEY, CDR2 SMNVEV (reference sequence). The CDR3 totals 17 residues. V gave up 4 bases and J gave up 2 bases; unmatched junction bases: 10. The CDR3 region has the DNA TGTGCCAGCAGTTCTTGGGACAGGTTCCTAGGCAATCAGCCCCAGCATTTT. Translated: CASSSWDRFLGNQPQHF.

This clone was found once. The rearrangement joins TRBV5-4 to TRBJ1-1; 7 bases fit TRBD1. V gave up 2 bases and J gave up 7 bases; unmatched junction bases: 8. Germline V gene sequence: CDR1 SGHNT, CDR2 YYREEE (reference sequence). The CDR3 consists of 14 residues. The CDR3 nucleotides are TGTGCCAGCAGCTTCCTACAGGGGCAAAGTGAAGCTTTCTTT. This sequence encodes CASSFLQGQSEAFF.